The next 16 T cell receptor beta chains were all read from a single sample in a study of blood T cells in healthy people across ages. Together with a sample-barcoded 5' primer, a J-beta primer mix was included in a second PCR lasting about 7 to 11 cycles. TCRdb analysed the 5' RACE reads with MiXCR anew, one entry per CDR3 protein. The table has about 780,000 distinct CDR3 sequences, more than 35% seen once. Sequenced material: blood. These receptors all come from an elderly man in good health.

This sequence joins TRBV7-9 and TRBJ1-1; possible D gene TRBD1, 6 bases. Germline V gene sequence: CDR1 SEHNR, CDR2 FQNEAQ (reference sequence). The CDR3 covers 15 residues. The V end was cut by 3 bases, the J end by 3 bases, with 14 bases between. The CDR3 nucleotides are TGTGCCAGCAGCTTGGGGGCTGTTTCGGACACTGAAGCTTTCTTT. Translating it yields CASSLGAVSDTEAFF.

The V call is TRBV28, the J call TRBJ2-4; D uncertain. With 2 bases removed from V and 0 bases from J, the gap between germline ends came to 5 bases. Germline CDR1 and CDR2: MDHEN and SYDVKM. CDR3 length: 14 amino acids. The CDR3, as DNA: TGTGCCAGCAGTTTACCACTAGCCAAAAACATTCAGTACTTC. This codes for CASSLPLAKNIQYF.

The chain employs TRBV4-3 and TRBJ2-3; D call uncertain. V lost 3 bases and J 2 bases, leaving 12 bases between the germline ends. The CDR3 consists of 15 residues. In germline, CDR1 is LGHNA, CDR2 YSLEER. The CDR3 loop is CASSHRALHTDTQYF. CDR3 nucleotide sequence: TGCGCCAGCAGCCACCGAGCACTTCACACAGATACGCAGTATTTT.

To note about this clonotype: Germline and junction disagree at one end, which may indicate a read error. The V and J genes are TRBV12-3 or TRBV12-4 and TRBJ2-3, with 8 nucleotides matching TRBD1. The CDR3 is 15 residues long. The DNA of the CDR3 is TGTGCCAGCAGCTTAAGGACAGGGTACACAGATGCGCAGTATTTT. Protein sequence: CASSLRTGYTDAQYF.

CDR3 loop: CASRPDGTGRNSPLHF. The CDR3 nucleotides read TGTGCCAGCAGACCAGACGGGACAGGGAGGAATTCACCCCTCCACTTT. This rearrangement joins TRBV27 to TRBJ1-6, with 9 bases lining up with TRBD1. This CDR3 comprises 16 residues. Trimming removed 6 bases from V and 7 bases from J; junction bases left unmatched: 10. Germline lookup yields CDR1 MNHEY and CDR2 SMNVEV (reference sequence).

Many counts were recorded for this clonotype. J is TRBJ1-2 and V is TRBV10-3; 7 bases match TRBD1. V was pared by 5 bases and J by 4 bases, with 16 bases of the junction left unmatched. The CDR3 extends over 17 amino acids. CDR1 is ENHRY and CDR2 is SYGVKD in the germline V gene. The CDR3 DNA reads TGTGCCATCAGTCAGCCGGGACAGACGGCGTCTAGCTATGGCTACACCTTC. The encoded protein is CAISQPGQTASSYGYTF.

This chain joins TRBV20-1 and TRBJ2-1; D is perhaps TRBD2 (5 bases). V lost 3 bases to trimming and J lost 6 bases, with 15 bases between them. CDR1 is DFQATT and CDR2 is SNEGSKA in the germline V gene (reference sequence). This CDR3 has 14 residues. The CDR3 loop is CSARRDGLGNEQFF. The CDR3 coding sequence is TGCAGTGCTAGGCGCGATGGACTCGGCAATGAGCAGTTCTTC.

The gene calls are TRBV6-2 or TRBV6-3 and TRBJ1-5; 7 bases are shared with TRBD1. CDR1 is MNHEY, CDR2 SVGEGT, per germline. V gave up 8 bases and J gave up 7 bases; unmatched junction bases: 11. The CDR3 is made up of 14 amino acids. CDR3 loop: CASGKTGSSQPQHF. As DNA, the CDR3 is TGTGCCAGCGGGAAGACAGGGAGTAGCCAGCCCCAGCATTTT.

The chain recombines TRBV20-1 with TRBJ1-1; D possibly corresponds to TRBD1 (6 bases). Germline lookup yields CDR1 DFQATT and CDR2 SNEGSKA (reference sequence). Trimming cost V 6 bases and J 4 bases, with 9 bases left between them. This CDR3 is built from 11 residues. The CDR3 sequence is CSAGGSTEAFF. The CDR3, as DNA: TGCAGTGCAGGGGGGAGCACTGAAGCTTTCTTT.

This clonotype was detected only a few times. This chain connects TRBV18 to TRBJ2-7; weak D call: TRBD1 (6 bases). The V gene lost 0 bases and the J gene lost 3 bases, with 9 bases spanning the gap. The CDR3 contains 14 residues. The germline V gene encodes CDR1 KGHSH and CDR2 LQKENI. The CDR3 reads CASSPPTGRYEQYF. The CDR3 region has the DNA TGTGCCAGCTCACCACCGACAGGTCGCTACGAGCAGTACTTC. Full variable domain (rest looked up from reference TRBV18 and TRBJ2-7): NAGVMQNPRHLVRRRGQEARLRCSPMKGHSHVYWYRQLPEEGLKFMVYLQKENIIDESGMPKERFSAEFPKEGPSILRIQQVVRGDSAAYFCASSPPTGRYEQYFGPGTRLTVT.

This clonotype was found a few times. The V gene is TRBV20-1, the J gene TRBJ2-5, with TRBD1 matching 9 bases. The germline V gene encodes CDR1 DFQATT and CDR2 SNEGSKA (reference sequence). The CDR3 runs to 13 residues. V was pared by 5 bases and J by 3 bases, with 4 bases of the junction left unmatched. CDR3 DNA: TGCAGTGCTCCCCGGGACAGGGAAGAGACCCAGTACTTC. Translated, it gives CSAPRDREETQYF.

V usage is TRBV7-2 and J usage is TRBJ1-5; 7 nucleotides agree with TRBD1. The ends lost 4 bases at V and 3 bases at J; junction bases unmatched: 12. This CDR3 region has 17 residues. Germline values: CDR1 SGHTA, CDR2 FQGNSA. This chain's CDR3 is CASSSTGASSLNQPQHF. The CDR3 DNA follows: TGTGCCAGCAGCTCAACAGGGGCCTCGTCGCTCAATCAGCCCCAGCATTTT.

Note on this clonotype: This may be a read error: a much more frequent sequence differs by one nucleotide. The chain carries TRBV12-3 or TRBV12-4 and TRBJ2-3, with TRBD2 identical over 11 bases. CDR3 size: 15 residues. With 7 bases clipped from V and 2 bases from J, the junction kept 5 bases outside the gene matches. This CDR3 reads CASIVAGGPTDTQYF. Here the CDR3 DNA reads TGTGCCAGCATCGTAGCGGGAGGGCCCACAGATACGCAGTATTTT.

This sequence joins TRBV6-6 and TRBJ2-7; 10 bases fit TRBD2. Germline V lookup: CDR1 MNHNY, CDR2 SVGAGI (reference sequence). This CDR3 is 14 amino acids long. J lost 4 bases, V lost 7 bases, and 7 bases had no gene match. The CDR3 nucleotides are TGTGCCAGCACATACGGGACTAGCGCGTACGAGCAGTACTTC. Its translation is CASTYGTSAYEQYF.

V and J are TRBV20-1 and TRBJ2-6; TRBD1 is a possible D gene (6 bases). Germline V gives CDR1 DFQATT, CDR2 SNEGSKA (reference sequence). Deletions cut 0 bases from V and 2 bases from J, with 11 bases between. CDR3 length: 16 residues. The CDR3 region is CSARDPGTTGANVLTF. The DNA of the CDR3 is TGCAGTGCTAGAGACCCAGGGACAACTGGGGCCAACGTCCTGACTTTC.

The chain is built from TRBV2 and TRBJ2-1, with 9 bases that match TRBD2. This CDR3 is 16 amino acids long. Unmatched junction bases numbered 9, after V lost 6 bases and J lost 3 bases. From germline, CDR1 is SNHLY and CDR2 FYNNEI. CDR3 residues: CASRPRLAVLYNEQFF. The DNA for the CDR3 is TGTGCCAGCAGACCTAGACTAGCGGTCCTCTACAATGAGCAGTTCTTC.